This note documents a single T cell receptor (beta chain) sequence. This receptor's antigen is unknown. Per-base quality was not reported, and no clone a single base away is much larger than it. Using the deep immunoSEQ assay, TCR CDR3 regions were amplified from genomic DNA by multiplex PCR. Extracted genomic DNA from each cell subset was distributed evenly across all wells of several immunoSEQ 96-well plates, and each plate was treated as a replicate. For sorted subsets, 200 to 250 ng of genomic DNA, equivalent to roughly 33,000 T cell genomes, went into each replicate PCR. Purified libraries were measured with a Qubit 3.0 fluorometer, size-checked on a Bioanalyzer 2100, and measured again with the KAPA Library Quantification kit. Every immunoSEQ 96-well plate was sequenced on a dedicated single-read 150-cycle Illumina NextSeq 550 flow cell. From the authors' description of their analysis: Because the immunoSEQ output held only junctional sequences and lacked quality scores, the filtering could not match the filtering applied to full-length reads. Sequences were annotated with PyIR, a Python wrapper for IgBLAST v1.9, and V/J genes and CDR3 were assigned using IMGT germline references. Reads were removed for weak V/J assignments (E-value above 1e-6), missing CDR3, stop codons, out-of-frame junctions, or ambiguous translated residues. A V3J clonotype was defined by an identical inferred V gene, J gene, and CDR3 amino acid sequence. Percentage overlap between repertoires was calculated by dividing the number of shared unique clonotypes by the size of the smaller repertoire. RTK rarefaction, the Chao1 estimator, and Recon v2.1 estimates of unobserved clonotypes were used to assess repertoire richness. Generation probabilities were computed with OLGA for all TCRbeta clonotypes obtained by the gDNA method from several donors. In its TCRdb copy, this immuneACCESS table keeps in-frame sequences only and misses some clones. Where compared with another copy, unresolved V genes explain less than half of these, and the others have no known cause. The DNA gave D and trimming, while V, J and clone size come from that table. The sample includes about 2.1 million clones, with 93% observed a single time. The ten largest clones take up around 1.7% of the sample.

The sample originates from a study of shared clonotypes between healthy human individuals (TCRdb year 2020). Looking at the study overall: Two women and a few men aged 18 to 49 years were included in the cohort. Per donor, three plates each were used for CD4 naive and CD4 memory, two for CD8 naive, and one for CD8 memory. Blood TCR repertoires of 5 or 6 healthy adults were deeply sequenced to estimate repertoire size and the extent of clonotype sharing between individuals. To increase sequencing depth and limit assay-specific biases, TCR repertoire library preparation and sequencing were carried out by different laboratories using diverse techniques. Per donor, leukapheresis produced somewhere between about 0.85 and 10 billion PBMCs. General study outcomes and caveats: Sharing across four donors was observed for around 4.8% of naive CD4, over 3% of naive CD8, 2% to 2.5% of memory CD4, and about 0.38% of memory CD8 clonotypes. Based on pairwise subsampling, the degree of clonotype sharing among donors was expected to be affected by sequencing depth. Only blood was sampled, and tissue TCR repertoires likely differ from those in blood. Compared with non-shared clonotypes, the clonotypes found in all four sorted-subset donors had higher generation probabilities. Estimated clonotype richness was generally larger for naive than for memory subsets. The genetic and exposure-history diversity represented was limited by the small number of donors. Even with the large sequencing depth, rarefaction of the sorted-subset datasets indicated that sequencing was incomplete.

V is reduced by 4 bases and J by 0 bases, leaving a spacing of 12 bases between them. The CDR3 goes from the cysteine to the phenylalanine over 14 residues. The entry retains the CDR3 DNA only, 42 bases that are in frame from base 1. Per the germline V gene, SQVTM is the CDR1 and ANQGSEA is the CDR2. CD8 naive samples were obtained by positive selection for CCR7 among CD45RO-negative cells, yielding a CD45RA+CCR7+ population from which TemRA cells were excluded. Healthy HIV-negative adults with no recently reported acute infections or vaccinations were included as donors. All donors were Caucasian adults living in Nashville, Tennessee, USA. After blood collection by leukapheresis, PBMCs were isolated using Ficoll-Histopaque density gradient centrifugation and then cryopreserved in the vapor phase of liquid nitrogen. Analytical flow cytometry was used to check the purity and quantity of each magnetically sorted T cell population. From each sorted fraction, genomic DNA was isolated and quantified by UV absorbance on a Nanodrop 2000c.

The chain was built from TRBV29-1 and TRBJ1-2; no D gene is confidently identified. The source is a man aged 18-30 years in good health. Some clones in this sample may be carry-over from other donors' samples. Sequenced input: naive CD8+ T cells from PBMCs. The cell subset or site label on this specimen signifies: CD45RA+CCR7+. The CDR3 reads CSVVGADTNYGYTF. The nucleotide sequence is TGCAGCGTTGTGGGAGCGGATACTAACTATGGCTACACCTTC.